Listed here are 9 T cell receptor beta chains from one sample, sequenced in a study of response to subunit inactivated influenza vaccine. MiXCR, applied by TCRdb to the RT-PCR reads, yields one record per CDR3 protein. This table has approximately 730,000 distinct CDR3 sequences, 11% to 15% appearing once. The sequences come from PBMCs from blood, collected less than 15 days before vaccination. All receptors come from a man aged 50-60 years who received an inactivated influenza vaccine.

As concerns this clonotype: A read error may explain this, as a much larger clone is one base away. This chain joins TRBV28 and TRBJ2-3, with 10 bases aligning to TRBD1. The CDR3 consists of 17 residues. The junction had 10 bases not matched to a gene; V was cut back by 3 bases and J by 4 bases. Looked up from germline, CDR1 is MDHEN and CDR2 is SYDVKM. The CDR3 is CASSFDRDRGDADTQYF. The CDR3 bases are TGTGCCAGCAGTTTCGACCGGGACAGGGGAGACGCAGATACGCAGTATTTT.

The J gene is TRBJ2-7, the V gene TRBV11-2; no definite D call. V lost 0 bases and J 1 base, leaving 7 bases between the germline ends. CDR1 and CDR2 from the germline V gene are SGHAT and FQNNGV. This CDR3 is 14 amino acids long. For the CDR3, the DNA is TGTGCCAGCAGCTTAGATCGGCAGTCCTACGAGCAGTACTTC. Translating gives CASSLDRQSYEQYF.

This clonotype has just a few counts. The chain links TRBV7-9 to TRBJ2-3; 10 nucleotides line up with TRBD2. CDR3 length: 16 amino acids. From germline, CDR1 is SEHNR and CDR2 FQNEAQ (reference sequence). The junction had 8 bases not matched to a gene; V was cut back by 4 bases and J by 4 bases. This CDR3 is CASSSRASGRPDTQYF. For the CDR3, the DNA is TGTGCCAGCAGCTCGCGGGCTAGCGGGAGACCAGATACGCAGTATTTT.

This clonotype was observed a handful of times. CDR3 DNA: TGTGCCAGCAGTGAACGGGCCAATCAGCCCCAGCATTTT. This gives the protein CASSERANQPQHF. V gene TRBV6-1 combines with J gene TRBJ1-5; D remains ambiguous. This CDR3 has 13 residues. Germline CDR1 reads MNHNS; CDR2 reads SASEGT. V lost 2 bases and J 3 bases, leaving 5 bases between the germline ends.

In its sample, this clonotype was seen a few times. The chain employs TRBV9 and TRBJ1-2; 7 bases fit TRBD1. This CDR3 region has 14 residues. CDR1 and CDR2 from the germline V gene are SGDLS and YYNGEE. Losses at the gene ends were 2 bases for V and 3 bases for J; bases not matched to a gene: 4. CDR3 DNA sequence: TGTGCCAGCAGCGTCTCCCAGGGGGACTATGGCTACACCTTC. Its protein is CASSVSQGDYGYTF.

This clonotype has a handful of counts. The V call is TRBV2, the J call TRBJ1-1; D gene uncertain. CDR1 SNHLY and CDR2 FYNNEI come from the germline V gene. V dropped 8 bases and J dropped 1 base, with 5 bases sitting between them. The CDR3 runs to 11 residues. CDR3 in DNA: TGTGCCAGCGGGTGGAACACTGAAGCTTTCTTT. It translates to CASGWNTEAFF. Supplemented by reference TRBV2 and TRBJ1-1, the full variable domain reads EPEVTQTPSHQVTQMGQEVILRCVPISNHLYFYWYRQILGQKVEFLVSFYNNEISEKSEIFDDQFSVERPDGSNFTLKIRSTKLEDSAMYFCASGWNTEAFFGQGTRLTVV.

This chain joins TRBV30 and TRBJ2-3; 7 bases are a match to TRBD2. The V gene end was trimmed by 5 bases and the J gene end by 5 bases; junction bases not matched to a gene: 10. Germline V lookup: CDR1 GTSNPN, CDR2 SVGIG (reference sequence). The CDR3 spans 14 residues. This CDR3 reads CAWGRAGKGDTQYF. The CDR3 nucleotides read TGTGCCTGGGGTAGAGCGGGAAAGGGAGATACGCAGTATTTT.

This clonotype was seen only a few times. V usage is TRBV5-5 and J usage is TRBJ2-7; D is perhaps TRBD1 (6 bases). The germline gives CDR1 SGHKS, CDR2 YYEKEE (reference sequence). The CDR3 is made up of 13 amino acids. V gave up 1 base and J gave up 7 bases, with 12 bases separating them. DNA of the CDR3: TGTGCCAGCAGCTTGACAGGGATCGAGGAGCAGTACTTC. Amino acids: CASSLTGIEEQYF.

This clonotype came up a few times. The rearrangement joins TRBV4-2 to TRBJ2-2; D is undetermined. Germline assignment: CDR1 LGHNA and CDR2 YNFKEQ. V was cut by 0 bases and J by 5 bases, with 19 bases left in between. The CDR3 is 18 amino acids. As DNA, the CDR3 is TGTGCCAGCAGCCAAGATCCCTCAGTGGCCTCGAGTACCGGGGAGCTGTTTTTT. It is translated as CASSQDPSVASSTGELFF.